What follows are 14 T cell receptor beta chains derived from one specimen sequenced in a study of human T cells and chemical hapten exposure. Time point denoted: patch test 3, about 24 weeks after DPC sensitization. Described treatment: therapeutic diphenylcyclopropenone sensitization with weekly scalp DPC. TCRdb used MiXCR to reprocess the RACE reads, holding one entry per CDR3 protein. The table includes approximately 60,000 distinct CDR3 sequences, 9.5% to 11% detected once. The sample consisted of whole blood, taken in connection with sensitization to the hapten diphenylcyclopropenone (DPC). These TCRs come from a woman aged 25-40 years with alopecia areata. Some clones in this sample may be carry-over from other donors' samples.

V and J are TRBV12-3 or TRBV12-4 and TRBJ2-7; no clear D. CDR3 size: 14 residues. Trimming cost V 6 bases and J 5 bases, with 17 bases left between them. Written as DNA, the CDR3 is TGTGCCAGCAGCCGCACTGCGCACCCCCACGAGCAGTACTTC. Its protein is CASSRTAHPHEQYF.

This clonotype was recorded only once. The V gene is TRBV6-5, the J gene TRBJ2-6; D is possibly TRBD1 (6 bases). V shed 0 bases and J shed 0 bases, with 21 bases lying between them. From germline, CDR1 is MNHEY and CDR2 SVGAGI. The CDR3 is 21 amino acids. The CDR3 region is CASSYSIQGATGISGANVLTF. As DNA, the CDR3 is TGTGCCAGCAGTTACTCGATACAGGGTGCGACCGGGATCTCTGGGGCCAACGTCCTGACTTTC.

The chain is built from TRBV5-4 and TRBJ2-3; perhaps TRBD2 as D (5 bases). Deletions cut 3 bases from V and 6 bases from J, with 14 bases between. CDR3 length: 14 residues. Germline values: CDR1 SGHNT, CDR2 YYREEE (reference sequence). This CDR3 reads CASSSPTRSDTQYF. The CDR3 nucleotides read TGTGCCAGCAGCTCGCCCACTAGGAGCGATACGCAGTATTTT.

This clonotype was seen many times. This chain connects TRBV6-5 to TRBJ2-5; D assignment may be TRBD1 or TRBD2 (5 bases each). The CDR3 loop spans 16 amino acids. CDR1 is MNHEY, CDR2 SVGAGI, per germline. The V gene lost 2 bases and the J gene lost 5 bases, with 18 bases spanning the gap. For the CDR3, the DNA is TGTGCCAGCAGTTACATGTCGGGGCGGGCCCAGGAGACCCAGTACTTC. Protein sequence: CASSYMSGRAQETQYF.

This clonotype has more than one count but fewer than ten. The gene calls are TRBV7-8 and TRBJ2-7, with D maybe TRBD2 (6 bases). V lost 5 bases, J lost 2 bases, and 16 bases lay in between. The germline V gene encodes CDR1 SGHVS and CDR2 FQNEAQ. The CDR3 runs to 15 residues. The CDR3 DNA reads TGTGCCAGCAGCCCTATGGGGGGATTGGCCTACGAGCAGTACTTC. It translates to CASSPMGGLAYEQYF.

The chain has TRBV20-1 and TRBJ2-4; D ambiguous. Germline CDR1 reads DFQATT; CDR2 reads SNEGSKA (reference sequence). The V end lost 4 bases, the J end lost 0 bases, and 4 bases lay between the germline ends. The CDR3 runs 12 residues. The CDR3 is CSATVAKNIQYF. The CDR3 region has the DNA TGCAGTGCTACTGTAGCCAAAAACATTCAGTACTTC.

This clonotype occurred a few times. The rearrangement uses TRBV5-1 and TRBJ2-5; no reliable D call. Between the trimmed V and J ends, which lost 0 bases and 3 bases, there was a span of 6 bases. Germline CDR1 SGHRS, CDR2 YFSETQ. The CDR3 sequence is 13 residues long. CDR3 DNA sequence: TGCGCCAGCAGCTTGGCCACAGAAGAGACCCAGTACTTC. Translated, it gives CASSLATEETQYF.

The chain is built from TRBV19 and TRBJ2-1; D is unresolved. The CDR3 spans 15 residues. Trimming stripped 5 bases from V and 6 bases from J, with 17 bases between. Germline V lookup: CDR1 LNHDA, CDR2 SQIVND (reference sequence). The CDR3 DNA sequence: TGTGCCAGTAGTTCCGGGCAGTTCGGATCCAATGAGCAGTTCTTC. This translates into CASSSGQFGSNEQFF.

V and J are TRBV2 and TRBJ1-1, with D possibly being TRBD1 (5 bases). CDR3 size: 13 residues. CDR1 and CDR2 from the germline V gene are SNHLY and FYNNEI. The V gene lost 10 bases and the J gene lost 0 bases, with 12 bases spanning the gap. The CDR3 DNA follows: TGTGCCAACAAGACAGATATGAACACTGAAGCTTTCTTT. Protein sequence: CANKTDMNTEAFF.

Ten or more counts support this clonotype. The chain carries TRBV24-1 and TRBJ2-2; tentatively, D is TRBD1 (5 bases). This CDR3 region has 15 residues. Trimming took off 0 bases at V and 5 bases at J, with 9 bases between the two ends. CDR1 is KGHDR and CDR2 is SFDVKD in the germline V gene. The CDR3 is CATSDLRQGTGELFF. CDR3 DNA sequence: TGTGCCACCAGTGATTTGCGGCAGGGAACCGGGGAGCTGTTTTTT.

The chain employs TRBV5-1 and TRBJ2-5; D uncertain. The CDR3 has 13 amino acids. V dropped 4 bases and J dropped 4 bases, with 11 bases sitting between them. From germline, CDR1 is SGHRS and CDR2 YFSETQ. DNA for the CDR3: TGCGCCAGCAGCCAGACATCAGCAGAGACCCAGTACTTC. This translates into CASSQTSAETQYF.

This clonotype was seen only a few times. This chain joins TRBV28 and TRBJ2-3; D uncertain. The CDR3 has 14 amino acids. Trimming pared 3 bases from V and 0 bases from J, leaving 7 bases between. In germline, CDR1 is MDHEN, CDR2 SYDVKM. The CDR3 DNA reads as TGTGCCAGCAGTTTGCAGTCTAGCACAGATACGCAGTATTTT. Its protein product is CASSLQSSTDTQYF.

This clonotype has more than one count but fewer than ten. This chain connects TRBV20-1 to TRBJ2-3, with a tentative D call TRBD1 (7 bases). The CDR3 sequence is 10 residues long. With 8 bases removed from V and 8 bases from J, the gap between germline ends came to 11 bases. Germline assignment: CDR1 DFQATT and CDR2 SNEGSKA (reference sequence). The CDR3 bases are TGCAGTCCGCAGGGGGGTACGCAGTATTTT. As protein: CSPQGGTQYF.

V gene TRBV28 combines with J gene TRBJ1-2, with D unclear. The germline V and J ends were trimmed by 10 bases and 4 bases, with 19 bases remaining between them. In germline, CDR1 is MDHEN, CDR2 SYDVKM. This CDR3 has 14 residues. The CDR3 sequence is CATLGAIRLYGYTF. Here the CDR3 DNA reads TGTGCCACTCTGGGAGCGATTCGTCTCTATGGCTACACCTTC.